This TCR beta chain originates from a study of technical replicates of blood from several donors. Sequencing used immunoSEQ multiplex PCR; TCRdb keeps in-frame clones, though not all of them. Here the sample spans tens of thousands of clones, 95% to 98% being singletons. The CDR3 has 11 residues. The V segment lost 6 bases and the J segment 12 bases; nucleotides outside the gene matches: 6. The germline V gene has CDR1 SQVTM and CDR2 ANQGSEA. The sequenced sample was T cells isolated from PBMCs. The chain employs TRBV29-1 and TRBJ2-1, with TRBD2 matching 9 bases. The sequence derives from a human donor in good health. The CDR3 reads CSVDPSGMQFF. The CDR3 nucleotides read TGCAGCGTAGATCCTAGCGGGATGCAGTTCTTC.